This T cell receptor (beta chain) was sequenced during a study of cytomegalovirus exposure and HLA in healthy donors. Study findings and constraints: Being productive about 90% or about 30% of the time was typical of most TCR beta V segments in an earlier analysis. Later on, a genetic analysis was performed. It linked a missense variant in DCLRE1C with V- and J-gene trimming of TCR beta. In a later analysis, HLA-associated TCR beta chains were more clonally expanded than equally common others.

A note on this clone: Its matching antigen is unknown.

Germline V gene sequence: CDR1 MNHNY, CDR2 SVGAGI (reference sequence). The CDR3 is 13 amino acids. Trimming took off 7 bases at V and 5 bases at J, with 14 bases between the two ends. Donors likely had unrecorded immune exposures despite being nominally healthy when sampled. A multiplex PCR was run with 60 Vbeta primers and 13 Jbeta primers. Here immunoSEQ multiplex PCR was the method, and the copy in TCRdb shows in-frame clones only, minus some. Among about 110,000 clones listed, around 80% were seen once. The specimen sequenced was PBMCs. The V and J genes are TRBV6-6 and TRBJ1-1, with D unclear. The clonotype comes from a male donor in good health and CMV-seronegative. The CDR3 DNA is TGTGCCAGCACCCTTGAAGTCGGGACTGAAGCTTTCTTT. Translating it yields CASTLEVGTEAFF.